This T cell receptor (beta chain) was captured by sequencing in a study of PD-L1 blockade in urothelial cancer. Background on the study: After treatment start, blood was analyzed at 3 weeks (second dose) and at 6 weeks. Blood yielded a median of 141,255 T cells per sample.

Spike-ins of synthetic TCR analog templates went into each PCR. TCRdb keeps only in-frame clones here, not all; method: immunoSEQ multiplex PCR. This table holds around 80,000 clones, approximately 86% found once. Sample: PBMCs, taken around atezolizumab (anti-PD-L1) treatment. This clonotype was sampled from a woman aged 65 to 85 with urothelial cancer.

DNA of the CDR3: TGTGCCAGCAGTGAAATCAATACTAGCGGCAATGAGCAGTTCTTC. Translated: CASSEINTSGNEQFF. The chain uses TRBV6-1 and TRBJ2-1; TRBD2 aligns across 8 bases. Germline CDR1 reads MNHNS; CDR2 reads SASEGT. This CDR3 contains 15 residues. V lost 2 bases and J lost 6; bases outside the gene matches: 6.